The 9 T cell receptor beta chains in this list originate from one sample, sequenced in a study of blood T cell repertoires in COVID-19. Assay: immunoSEQ multiplex PCR; the TCRdb copy retains only in-frame clones and omits some. The sample consists of some 350,000 clones, around 82% of them appearing once. Sequencing input: peripheral blood. These receptors all come from a man aged 25 to 45 with active or convalescent COVID-19.

The rearrangement links TRBV7-9 to TRBJ2-1; no clear D. Germline values: CDR1 SEHNR, CDR2 FQNEAQ (reference sequence). This CDR3 contains 12 residues. Trimming removed 2 bases at V and 8 bases at J, with 7 bases between. CDR3 sequence: CASSLLADEQFF. The CDR3 coding sequence is TGTGCCAGCAGCTTATTGGCCGATGAGCAGTTCTTC.

The gene calls are TRBV11-3 and TRBJ2-5; 12 bases are a match to TRBD2. The CDR3 runs to 18 residues. After removal of 0 bases from V and 4 bases from J, the junction contained 9 bases not matched to a gene. CDR1 SGHNT and CDR2 YENEEA come from the germline V gene. Here the CDR3 DNA reads TGTGCCAGCAGCTTAGAGCGTTGGACTAGCGGGGTAGGAGAGACCCAGTACTTC. Protein product: CASSLERWTSGVGETQYF.

V is TRBV4-2 and J is TRBJ2-7; D is perhaps TRBD1 (6 bases). The germline V gene encodes CDR1 LGHNA and CDR2 YNFKEQ. Trimming shortened V by 0 bases and J by 0 bases, and 12 bases separated the two germline ends. This CDR3 is built from 16 residues. Here the CDR3 reads CASSQDGGGLSYEQYF. The CDR3 nucleotides are TGTGCCAGCAGCCAAGATGGGGGCGGCCTCTCCTACGAGCAGTACTTC.

This clone was counted once. Within the sample, other DNA sequences also encode this same CDR3. The chain couples TRBV12-3 or TRBV12-4 to TRBJ2-7; D uncertain. Trimming took off 1 base at V and 5 bases at J, with 6 bases between the two ends. The CDR3 has 12 residues. CDR3 DNA sequence: TGTGCCAGCAGTTTAGGAAGAGACGAGCAGTACTTC. Translated: CASSLGRDEQYF.

The V gene is TRBV6-6, the J gene TRBJ2-2, with 9 bases that match TRBD1. Trimming took 6 bases from V and 4 from J; bases not matched to a gene: 9. This CDR3 has 16 amino acids. The germline CDR1 and CDR2 sequences are MNHNY and SVGAGI (reference sequence). CDR3 DNA: TGTGCCAGCAGACACCCGGGACAGGGAGTCACCGGGGAGCTGTTTTTT. This encodes CASRHPGQGVTGELFF.

This chain links TRBV13 with TRBJ2-7; TRBD2 agrees at 10 bases. In germline, CDR1 is PRHDT, CDR2 FYEKMQ (reference sequence). V dropped 3 bases and J dropped 3; count of bases not matched to a gene: 2. The CDR3 has 14 amino acids. Here the CDR3 reads CASSLWTSGYEQYF. The CDR3 bases are TGTGCCAGCAGCTTGTGGACTAGCGGCTACGAGCAGTACTTC.

The V and J genes are TRBV6-2 or TRBV6-3 and TRBJ2-3, with 9 bases matching TRBD2. The CDR3 totals 14 residues. The trim removed 2 bases at V and 8 bases at J, leaving 5 bases unmatched. CDR1 is MNHEY and CDR2 is SVGEGT in the germline V gene. The CDR3 region has the DNA TGTGCCAGCAGTTACCTGGCGGGGGGGCCTACGCAGTATTTT. It yields the protein CASSYLAGGPTQYF.

The chain links TRBV7-2 to TRBJ2-1; TRBD1 matches 9 bases. This CDR3 is built from 13 residues. Germline CDR1 and CDR2: SGHTA and FQGNSA. J was trimmed by 16 bases and V by 5 bases; bases with no gene match: 12. The CDR3 here is CASSPRRDRDQFF. CDR3 DNA sequence: TGTGCCAGCAGCCCCCGACGGGACAGGGATCAATTCTTC.

V and J are TRBV27 and TRBJ1-2, with a weak D call TRBD1 (6 bases). The CDR3 spans 15 residues. Germline CDR1 reads MNHEY; CDR2 reads SMNVEV (reference sequence). Trimming stripped 8 bases from V and 2 bases from J, with 18 bases between. CDR3 in DNA: TGTGCCAGCCGCCGAGCGGGGGGCAAGAACTATGGCTACACCTTC. Translated, it gives CASRRAGGKNYGYTF.